This T cell receptor beta chain derives from a study of blood T cell repertoires in COVID-19. At the level of the study: The United States, Italy and Spain provided the acute and convalescent COVID-19 samples. PBMCs, B-cell-depleted T cells, or T cells provided the cDNA or gDNA that made up the material.

Produced via immunoSEQ multiplex PCR; TCRdb's table is partial and in-frame only. The sample yields about 80,000 clones, 90% seen once. The CDR3 spans 15 residues. Germline CDR1 reads MNHEY; CDR2 reads SVGEGT. The V gene end was trimmed by 6 bases and the J gene end by 9 bases; junction bases not matched to a gene: 12. The receptor was isolated from a woman of 80 years or more with active or convalescent COVID-19. Source material: peripheral blood. The chain combines TRBV6-2 or TRBV6-3 with TRBJ1-1, with 11 bases that match TRBD1. In nucleotides, the CDR3 is TGTGCCAGCAGCCGGACAGGGGGCCTTCTTCTTCAAGCTTTCTTT. Protein product: CASSRTGGLLLQAFF.